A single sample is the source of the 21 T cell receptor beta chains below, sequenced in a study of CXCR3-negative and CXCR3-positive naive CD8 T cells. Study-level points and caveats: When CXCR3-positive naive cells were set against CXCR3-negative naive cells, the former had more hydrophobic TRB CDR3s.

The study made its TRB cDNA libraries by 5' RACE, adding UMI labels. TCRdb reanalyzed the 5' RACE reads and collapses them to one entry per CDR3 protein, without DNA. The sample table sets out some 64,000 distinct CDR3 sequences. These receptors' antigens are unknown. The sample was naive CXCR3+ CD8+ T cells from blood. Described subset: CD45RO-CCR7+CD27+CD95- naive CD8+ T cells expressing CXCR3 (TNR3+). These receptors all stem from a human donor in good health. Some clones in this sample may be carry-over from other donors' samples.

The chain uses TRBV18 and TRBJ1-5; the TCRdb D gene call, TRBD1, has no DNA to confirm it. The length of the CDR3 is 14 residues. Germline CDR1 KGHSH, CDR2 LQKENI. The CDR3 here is CASSPAQVDQPQHF. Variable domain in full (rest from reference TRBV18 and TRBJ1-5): NAGVMQNPRHLVRRRGQEARLRCSPMKGHSHVYWYRQLPEEGLKFMVYLQKENIIDESGMPKERFSAEFPKEGPSILRIQQVVRGDSAAYFCASSPAQVDQPQHFGDGTRLSIL.

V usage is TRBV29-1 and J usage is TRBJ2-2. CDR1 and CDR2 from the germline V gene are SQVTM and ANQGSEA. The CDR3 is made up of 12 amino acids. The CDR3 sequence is CSVEIVAGELFF.

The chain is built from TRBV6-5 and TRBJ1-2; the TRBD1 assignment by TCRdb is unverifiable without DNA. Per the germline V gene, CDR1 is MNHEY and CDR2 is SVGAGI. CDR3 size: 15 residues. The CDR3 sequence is CASSYGQGANYGYTF.

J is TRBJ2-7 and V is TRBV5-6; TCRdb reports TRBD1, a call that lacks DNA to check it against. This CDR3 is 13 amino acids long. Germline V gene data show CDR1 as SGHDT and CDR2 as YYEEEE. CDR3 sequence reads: CASSLYTGTEQYF.

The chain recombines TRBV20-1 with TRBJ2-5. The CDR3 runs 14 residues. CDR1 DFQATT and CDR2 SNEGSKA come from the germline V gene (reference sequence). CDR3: CSARERSDQETQYF.

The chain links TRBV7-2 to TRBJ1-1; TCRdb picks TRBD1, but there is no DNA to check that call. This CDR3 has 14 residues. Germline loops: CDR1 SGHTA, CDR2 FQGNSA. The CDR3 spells CASSLWGMHTEAFF.

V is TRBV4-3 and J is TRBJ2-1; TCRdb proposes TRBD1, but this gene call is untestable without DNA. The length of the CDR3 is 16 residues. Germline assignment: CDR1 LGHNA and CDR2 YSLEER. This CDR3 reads CASSQSPGTGYNEQFF.

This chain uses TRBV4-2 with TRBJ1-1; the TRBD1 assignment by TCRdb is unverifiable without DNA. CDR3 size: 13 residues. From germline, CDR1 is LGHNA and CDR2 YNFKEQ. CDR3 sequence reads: CASSQEQAGEAFF.

The CDR3 here is CASSLGGDGYTF. The chain uses TRBV7-2 and TRBJ1-2. This CDR3 is built from 12 residues. CDR1 is SGHTA, CDR2 FQGNSA, per germline.

CDR3 amino acids: CASSPTPGSETQYF. The chain has TRBV4-3 and TRBJ2-5; TCRdb names TRBD1, which stays unverified in the absence of DNA. From germline, CDR1 is LGHNA and CDR2 YSLEER. CDR3 length equals 14 residues.

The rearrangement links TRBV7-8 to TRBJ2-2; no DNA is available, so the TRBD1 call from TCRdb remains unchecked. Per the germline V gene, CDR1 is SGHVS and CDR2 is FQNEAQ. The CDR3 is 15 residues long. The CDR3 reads CASSFGTGIGGELFF.

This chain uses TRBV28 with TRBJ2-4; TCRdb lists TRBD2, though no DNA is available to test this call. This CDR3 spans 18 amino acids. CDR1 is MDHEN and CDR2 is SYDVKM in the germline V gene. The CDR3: CASSYPLRTSGTKNIQYF.

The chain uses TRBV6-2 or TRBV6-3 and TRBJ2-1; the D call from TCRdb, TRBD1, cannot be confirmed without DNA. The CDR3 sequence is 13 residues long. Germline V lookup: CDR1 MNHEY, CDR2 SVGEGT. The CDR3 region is CASSYYGGSEQFF.

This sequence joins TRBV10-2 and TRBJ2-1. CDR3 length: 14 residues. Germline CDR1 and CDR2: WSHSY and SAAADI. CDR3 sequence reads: CASSETSSYNEQFF.

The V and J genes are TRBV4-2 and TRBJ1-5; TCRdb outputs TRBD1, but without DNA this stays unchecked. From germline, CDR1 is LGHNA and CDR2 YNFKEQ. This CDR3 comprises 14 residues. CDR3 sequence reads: CASSQDPGPQPQHF.

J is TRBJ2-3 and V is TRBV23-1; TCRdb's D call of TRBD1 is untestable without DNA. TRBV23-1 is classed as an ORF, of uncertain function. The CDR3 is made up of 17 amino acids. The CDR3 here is CASSQPTSGTGADTQYF.

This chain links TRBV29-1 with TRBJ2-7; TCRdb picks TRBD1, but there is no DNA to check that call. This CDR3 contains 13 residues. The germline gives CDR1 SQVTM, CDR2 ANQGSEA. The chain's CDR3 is CSVETGGAYEQYF.

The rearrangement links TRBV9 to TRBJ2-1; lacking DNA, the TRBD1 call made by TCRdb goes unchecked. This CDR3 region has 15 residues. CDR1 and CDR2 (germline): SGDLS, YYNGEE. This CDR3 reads CASSALGQGNNEQFF.

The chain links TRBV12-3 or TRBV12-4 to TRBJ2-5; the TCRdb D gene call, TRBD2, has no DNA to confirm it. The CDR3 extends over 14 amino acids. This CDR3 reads CASTRGSDRETQYF.

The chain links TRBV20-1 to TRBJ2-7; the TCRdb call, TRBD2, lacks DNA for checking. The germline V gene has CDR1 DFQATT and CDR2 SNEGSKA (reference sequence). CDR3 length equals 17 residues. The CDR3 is CSATGTPLLKTTYEQYF.

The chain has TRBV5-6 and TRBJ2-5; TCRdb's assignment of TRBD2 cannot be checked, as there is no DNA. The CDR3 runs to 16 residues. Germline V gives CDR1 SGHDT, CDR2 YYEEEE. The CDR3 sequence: CASSIILDRKGETQYF.